This T cell receptor beta chain was identified in a study of vaccination and CD4 T cells after COVID-19. Study background: Blood was drawn a median 72 days post second dose, range 14 to 241. Whole-study findings and limits: SARS-CoV-2-reactive clonotypes showed a nonsignificant median rise from approximately 21 to 40.

Sequence data for DNA of cultured CD4+ T cells were generated by the Oncomine TCR Beta short-read assay. A single record per CDR3 protein comes from TCRdb applying MiXCR to the PCR reads. The sample records approximately 15,000 distinct CDR3 sequences, about 42% being singletons. CDR1 GTSNPN and CDR2 SVGIG come from the germline V gene (reference sequence). The length of the CDR3 is 13 residues. V was shortened by 3 bases and J by 3 bases, with 11 bases between the two germline ends. Treatment denoted: approximately 10-day PBMC culture with coronavirus spike peptide pools or control peptides (ViraFEST assay). A remark on this clonotype: What it recognizes is unknown.

Sequenced material: cultured CD4+ T cells from blood. The TCR was taken from a human donor with COVID-19. The chain links TRBV30 to TRBJ1-2; D gene uncertain. The DNA of the CDR3 is TGTGCCTGGAGCGGGCCCGCGCACTATGGCTACACCTTC. Translated: CAWSGPAHYGYTF.